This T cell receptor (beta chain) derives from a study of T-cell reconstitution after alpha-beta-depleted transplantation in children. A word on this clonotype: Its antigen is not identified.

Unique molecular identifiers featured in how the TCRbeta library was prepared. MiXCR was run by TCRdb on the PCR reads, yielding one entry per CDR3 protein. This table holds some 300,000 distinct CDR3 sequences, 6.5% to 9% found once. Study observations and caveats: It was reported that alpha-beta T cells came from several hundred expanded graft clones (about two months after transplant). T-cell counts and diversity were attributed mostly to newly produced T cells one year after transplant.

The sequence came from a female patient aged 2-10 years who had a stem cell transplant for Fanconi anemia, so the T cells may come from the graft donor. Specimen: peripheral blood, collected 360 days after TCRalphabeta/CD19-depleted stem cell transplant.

The CDR3 loop is CASSSGRKQETQYF. Written as DNA, the CDR3 is TGTGCCAGCAGTTCAGGACGGAAACAAGAGACCCAGTACTTC. The chain couples TRBV6-5 to TRBJ2-5; D remains unclear. In germline, CDR1 is MNHEY, CDR2 SVGAGI. Trimming shortened V by 4 bases and J by 2 bases, and 11 bases separated the two germline ends. This CDR3 is built from 14 residues.